Sequencing of this T cell receptor (beta chain) was carried out in a study of blood T cell repertoires in COVID-19 (dated by TCRdb to the early 2020s). For the study in its entirety: Collaborator samples came from the United States, Italy and Spain and covered acute and convalescent phases of COVID-19. The material from the prospective study consisted of cDNA or gDNA derived from T cells, B-cell-depleted T cells, or PBMCs. Where available, HLA class I and class II types were taken from metadata supplied by the sample provider and were not determined by assay-based typing. The sample metadata nearly always contained a de-identified subject ID, COVID-19 status, age in years and sex. A freely available public database, intended as a resource for researchers studying the immune response to SARS-CoV-2, is where the repertoires were released. The dataset comprised deeply sampled blood TCRbeta repertoires from subjects exposed to, actively infected with, or recovered from COVID-19. Samples came from the ongoing ImmuneRACE study (first 160 participants) plus 1,254 subjects from 6 global collaborators.

Reading from cysteine to phenylalanine, the CDR3 counts 14 amino acids. Kept here is only the CDR3 DNA, which spans 42 bases and is read in frame from base 1. V is shortened by 4 bases, J by 5 bases, and the region joining them spans 14 bases. CDR1 and CDR2, per the germline V gene, are MNHEY and SVGEGT. This clone was observed once. Its specific antigen is unknown. Per-base quality was not reported, and no clone a single base away is much larger than it. In the prospective study, participants were roughly 18 to 95 years old, resided in about two dozen geographic areas of the United States, and were enrolled through a virtual design. In the prospective study, cohorts were assigned on the basis of participant-reported clinical history obtained from a screening survey and a study questionnaire. For ImmuneRACE Cohort 3, a participant was defined as recovered based on two consecutive negative NP/OP PCR tests, clearance by a healthcare professional, or resolution of symptoms. In the prospective study, whole blood, serum and a nasopharyngeal or oropharyngeal swab were collected from each participant by mobile phlebotomists. Over an approximately two-month period, participants in the prospective study had the option of providing additional blood draws and questionnaires. Before DNA extraction, blood samples from the prospective study were shipped at room temperature or frozen.

TCRbeta CDR3 regions were amplified from genomic DNA by means of the immunoSEQ Assay, a bias-controlled multiplex PCR. The paper's data handling went like this. The number of nucleated cells in each sample was estimated from the amplification of reference gene primers within the assay. Sequence reads were collapsed and filtered to measure the absolute abundance of every unique TCRbeta CDR3 rearrangement. For each sample, productive Simpson clonality was calculated as the square root of Simpson's diversity index across productive rearrangements. Not all clones reach the TCRdb copy of this immuneACCESS table, which keeps in-frame sequences only. Checked studies attribute under half of the gap to unresolved V genes and leave the rest unexplained. V, J and clone size are those of that table, while D and trimming were read from the DNA. The sample table holds approximately 390,000 clones, of which more than 75% were seen once. Of the sample, about a tenth falls within the top ten clones.

Study-wide findings and limitations: Clinical and demographic metadata were provided uncurated, with the amount varying by source and participant.

The material sequenced was PBMCs or T cells enriched from blood (not recorded which). This receptor was obtained from a woman in her fifties or sixties who had recovered from COVID-19. The sequence is built from TRBV6-2 or TRBV6-3 and TRBJ1-1; the D segment cannot be called with confidence. CDR3 reads: CASSSTGRGTEAFF. The nucleotides are TGTGCCAGCAGTTCGACTGGACGAGGGACTGAAGCTTTCTTT.